This T cell receptor delta chain was identified in a study of gamma-delta chains in newborns, infants, children. Study at large: Microbial exposure reportedly drives polyclonal innate γδ T cell expansion after birth.

TCRdb re-called the reads using CATT. The sample lists 8,500 to 13,000 delta-chain clones, around 3.5% occurring once. The germline V gene encodes CDR1 TSWWSYY and CDR2 QGS. Unmatched junction bases numbered 18, after V lost 5 bases and J lost 7 bases. The CDR3 spans 17 residues. The chain combines TRDV1 with TRDJ1, with 8 bases identical to TRDD2. The sample comprised blood. The receptor was isolated from a child who was a newborn, infant or young child, either healthy, febrile or measles-vaccinated (not recorded which). CDR3 loop: CALGLTSYPPLGVKLIF. In nucleotides, the CDR3 is TGTGCTCTTGGGCTAACTTCCTACCCCCCCCTGGGAGTTAAACTCATCTTT.